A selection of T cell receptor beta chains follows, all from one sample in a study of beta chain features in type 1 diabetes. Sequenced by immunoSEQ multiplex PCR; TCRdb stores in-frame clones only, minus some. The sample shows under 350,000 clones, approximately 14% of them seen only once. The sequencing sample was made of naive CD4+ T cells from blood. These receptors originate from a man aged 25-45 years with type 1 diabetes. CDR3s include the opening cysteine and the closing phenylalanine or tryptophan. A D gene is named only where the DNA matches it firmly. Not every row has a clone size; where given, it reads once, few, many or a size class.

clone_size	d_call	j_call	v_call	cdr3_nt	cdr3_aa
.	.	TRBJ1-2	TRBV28	TGTGCCAGCAGCCCGGGACACGGCTCCTATGGCTACACCTTC	CASSPGHGSYGYTF
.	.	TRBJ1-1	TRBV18	TGTGCCAGCTCACCTGACCGATTGGAGGGCCAGGCTTTCTTT	CASSPDRLEGQAFF
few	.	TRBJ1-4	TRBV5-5	TGTGCCAGCAGCCACTCCGGTGAAAAACTGTTTTTT	CASSHSGEKLFF
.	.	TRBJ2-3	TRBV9	TGTGCCAGCTCCGGGTCGGATACGCAGTATTTT	CASSGSDTQYF
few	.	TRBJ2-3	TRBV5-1	TGCGCCAGCAGCCCTCGGGCGGGGTACACAGATACGCAGTATTTT	CASSPRAGYTDTQYF
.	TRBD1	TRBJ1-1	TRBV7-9	TGTGCCAGCAGCTCGGACAGGGTAGACCCTGAAGCTTTCTTT	CASSSDRVDPEAFF
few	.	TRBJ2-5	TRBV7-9	TGTGCCAGCAGCCCCGGAGGGCTGGAGACCCAGTACTTC	CASSPGGLETQYF
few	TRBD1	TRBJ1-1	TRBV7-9	TGTGCCAGCAGTCATCCGGGACAGGGAAACACTGAAGCTTTCTTT	CASSHPGQGNTEAFF
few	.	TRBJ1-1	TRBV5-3	TGTGCCAGAAGCTCAAATCAGGGCCGAAACACTGAAGCTTTCTTT	CARSSNQGRNTEAFF
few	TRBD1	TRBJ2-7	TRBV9	TGTGCCAGCAGCGTAGGGGACAGCGTCTACGAGCAGTACTTC	CASSVGDSVYEQYF
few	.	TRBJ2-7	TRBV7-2	TGTGCCAGCAGCTTATTGTCCGGGGGATACTCCTACGAGCAGTACTTC	CASSLLSGGYSYEQYF
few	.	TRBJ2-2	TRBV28	TGTGCCAGCATGGACGGGAAAAACACCGGGGAGCTGTTTTTT	CASMDGKNTGELFF
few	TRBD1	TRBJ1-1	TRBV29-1	TGCAGCGTTCACGCCCAGGGGGTCGGAACTGAAGCTTTCTTT	CSVHAQGVGTEAFF
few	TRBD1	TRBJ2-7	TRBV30	TGTGCCTCCGGGGCCAGGGACAGGATGAATGAGCAGTACTTC	CASGARDRMNEQYF
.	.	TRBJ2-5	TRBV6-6	TGTGCCAGCGGCGAGGCAGTCCAAGAGACCCAGTACTTC	CASGEAVQETQYF
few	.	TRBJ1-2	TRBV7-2	TGTGCCAGCAGCTTTTATAACTATGGCTACACCTTC	CASSFYNYGYTF
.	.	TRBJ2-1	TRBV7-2	TGTGCCAGCAGCCACAGCACCGGGGGAGAGCAGTTCTTC	CASSHSTGGEQFF
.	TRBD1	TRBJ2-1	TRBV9	TGTGCCAGCAGCCTGACCGGGACAGGCGATTACAATGAGCAGTTCTTC	CASSLTGTGDYNEQFF
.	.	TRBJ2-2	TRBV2	TGTGCCACCCACAGGGAGCCGGGCACCGGGGAGCTGTTTTTT	CATHREPGTGELFF
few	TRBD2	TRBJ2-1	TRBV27	TGTGCCAGCAGTCGCAGCGGGAGCTCCTACAATGAGCAGTTCTTC	CASSRSGSSYNEQFF
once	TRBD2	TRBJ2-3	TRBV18	TGTGCCAGCTCACTAAGGACTAGCGGGAGGGCCATCGGCACAGATACGCAGTATTTT	CASSLRTSGRAIGTDTQYF
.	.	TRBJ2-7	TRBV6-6	TGTGCCAGCAGTCCCGGCGGGACGGTATACGAGCAGTACTTC	CASSPGGTVYEQYF
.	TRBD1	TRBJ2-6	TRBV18	TGTGCCAGCTCATCACTACGGGACAGGGCTGGGGCCAACGTCCTGACTTTC	CASSSLRDRAGANVLTF
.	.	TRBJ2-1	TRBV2	TGTGCCAGCAGTTCGGAGTTCTTC	CASSSEFF
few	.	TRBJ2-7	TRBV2	TGTGCCAGCGGAGGCGGGCAGCGCTACGAGCAGTACTTC	CASGGGQRYEQYF
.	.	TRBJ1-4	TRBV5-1	TGCGCCAGCAGCTTGGCCCCAACAGGATCTAATGAAAAACTGTTTTTT	CASSLAPTGSNEKLFF
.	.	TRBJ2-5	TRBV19	TGTGCCAGTAGTACCGCAGGGGTAGAGACCCAGTACTTC	CASSTAGVETQYF
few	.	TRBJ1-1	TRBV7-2	TGTGCCAGCAGCTCAGAAGGAGACAGTCCTCTTACTGAAGCTTTCTTT	CASSSEGDSPLTEAFF
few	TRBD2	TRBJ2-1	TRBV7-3	TGTGCCAGCAGCTTGAATAGCGGGAACAATGAGCAGTTCTTC	CASSLNSGNNEQFF
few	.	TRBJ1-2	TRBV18	TGTGCCAGCTCGGAAGCGGTCCCCCCGTACAGCGTCGGCTACACCTTC	CASSEAVPPYSVGYTF